The 22 T cell receptor beta chains given below trace back to one sample, sequenced in a study of cytomegalovirus exposure and HLA in healthy donors. Amplification used 60 Vbeta primers and 13 Jbeta primers. Repertoires were generated with immunoSEQ multiplex PCR, while TCRdb's copy carries only in-frame clones and drops some. The sample has 150,000 to 200,000 clones, about 80% seen once; the top ten hold about 2.1%. The sequenced sample was PBMCs. Every receptor here comes from a woman under 40 in good health and CMV-seronegative.

The V call is TRBV4-1, the J call TRBJ1-5, with a tentative D call TRBD1 (6 bases). Trimming took off 4 bases at V and 0 bases at J, with 16 bases between the two ends. Germline V gene data show CDR1 as MGHRA and CDR2 as YSYEKL. The CDR3 is made up of 17 amino acids. The CDR3 loop is CASSLQDSGASNQPQHF. The DNA for the CDR3 is TGCGCCAGCAGCCTTCAGGACAGTGGAGCTAGCAATCAGCCCCAGCATTTT.

This rearrangement joins TRBV6-6 to TRBJ2-1; 11 positions agree with TRBD2. The CDR3 is made up of 16 amino acids. V was clipped by 6 bases and J by 9 bases; unmatched bases: 13. CDR1 is MNHNY, CDR2 SVGAGI, per germline (reference sequence). The CDR3 DNA sequence: TGTGCCAGCAGCCGCCAGCTAGCGGGGGGTGGGGGTGAGCAGTTCTTC. Encoded protein: CASSRQLAGGGGEQFF.

This clone was detected a few times. DNA of the CDR3: TGTGCCAGTAGTATCTCACAGGGGATTTACAATGAGCAGTTCTTC. The encoded protein is CASSISQGIYNEQFF. This chain uses TRBV19 with TRBJ2-1, with TRBD1 matching 7 bases. Trimming took 3 bases from V and 4 from J; bases not matched to a gene: 6. The CDR3 totals 15 residues. Germline lookup yields CDR1 LNHDA and CDR2 SQIVND (reference sequence).

There are a few counts of this clone. The V call is TRBV6-1, the J call TRBJ2-3; the match to TRBD2 covers 8 bases. V gave up 3 bases and J gave up 3 bases; unmatched junction bases: 8. CDR1 is MNHNS, CDR2 SASEGT, per germline. The CDR3 length is 16 residues. CDR3 coding DNA: TGTGCCAGCAGTGATGGACTAGCTCTTGGAACAGATACGCAGTATTTT. Its translation is CASSDGLALGTDTQYF.

The chain couples TRBV5-1 to TRBJ1-1; D call uncertain. The germline V gene encodes CDR1 SGHRS and CDR2 YFSETQ. The CDR3 is 15 amino acids. V was clipped by 1 base and J by 6 bases, with 16 bases between them. CDR3 protein: CASSLLWVGGAEAFF. For the CDR3, the DNA is TGCGCCAGCAGCTTGTTGTGGGTTGGAGGCGCTGAAGCTTTCTTT.

This chain's CDR3 is CASSWGLAGDYEQYF. CDR3 DNA: TGTGCCAGCAGTTGGGGGCTAGCGGGAGATTACGAGCAGTACTTC. This rearrangement joins TRBV2 to TRBJ2-7; 10 bases match TRBD2. Germline trimming cut 5 bases from V and 4 bases from J; bases unmatched to any gene: 8. Per germline, CDR1 SNHLY and CDR2 FYNNEI. This CDR3 has 15 residues. Full variable domain (missing parts from reference TRBV2 and TRBJ2-7): EPEVTQTPSHQVTQMGQEVILRCVPISNHLYFYWYRQILGQKVEFLVSFYNNEISEKSEIFDDQFSVERPDGSNFTLKIRSTKLEDSAMYFCASSWGLAGDYEQYFGPGTRLTVT.

The rearrangement links TRBV18 to TRBJ1-5; 11 bases are shared with TRBD1. The trim removed 4 bases at V and 2 bases at J, leaving 1 base unmatched. The CDR3 length is 15 residues. Germline V gene data show CDR1 as KGHSH and CDR2 as LQKENI. CDR3 sequence: CASSRGQGGNQPQHF. The CDR3 DNA reads as TGTGCCAGCTCACGGGGACAGGGGGGCAATCAGCCCCAGCATTTT. Complete variable domain (other parts from reference TRBV18 and TRBJ1-5): NAGVMQNPRHLVRRRGQEARLRCSPMKGHSHVYWYRQLPEEGLKFMVYLQKENIIDESGMPKERFSAEFPKEGPSILRIQQVVRGDSAAYFCASSRGQGGNQPQHFGDGTRLSIL.

As for this clone: The junction departs from germline at one end; a sequencing error may be responsible. V usage is TRBV6-5 and J usage is TRBJ1-2; 9 bases match TRBD1. The CDR3 is 13 residues long. The V gene's germline CDR1 is MNHEY and CDR2 SVGAGI. CDR3 protein: CAGRGTGSYGYTF. The CDR3 coding sequence is TGTGCCGGCAGAGGGACAGGGTCTTATGGCTACACCTTC.

The chain is built from TRBV7-2 and TRBJ2-3; 13 nucleotides align to TRBD2. V lost 5 bases and J lost 0; bases outside the gene matches: 8. The CDR3 has 18 residues. Looked up from germline, CDR1 is SGHTA and CDR2 is FQGNSA. CDR3 in DNA: TGTGCCAGCAGCCAACGGGGACTAGCGGGGACTAGCACAGATACGCAGTATTTT. Translating it yields CASSQRGLAGTSTDTQYF.

The chain combines TRBV30 with TRBJ2-1; 11 bases are a match to TRBD2. CDR1 and CDR2 (germline): GTSNPN, SVGIG (reference sequence). CDR3 length equals 16 residues. V lost 1 base to trimming and J lost 6 bases; unmatched junction nucleotides: 8. The CDR3 spells CAWSGGGSGGVNEQFF. The CDR3 region has the DNA TGTGCCTGGAGTGGCGGGGGTAGCGGGGGGGTCAATGAGCAGTTCTTC. The whole variable domain, filled in from reference TRBV30 and TRBJ2-1, reads SQTIHQWPATLVQPVGSPLSLECTVEGTSNPNLYWYRQAAGRGLQLLFYSVGIGQISSEVPQNLSASRPQDRQFILSSKKLLLSDSGFYLCAWSGGGSGGVNEQFFGPGTRLTVL.

The V and J genes are TRBV14 and TRBJ2-2, with TRBD1 identical over 10 bases. Germline assignment: CDR1 SGHDN and CDR2 FVKESK. This CDR3 is 18 amino acids long. Trimming took 0 bases from V and 4 from J; bases not matched to a gene: 8. CDR3 region: CASSQDLGGQGLTGELFF. The CDR3 nucleotides are TGTGCCAGCAGCCAAGATTTGGGGGGACAGGGGCTCACCGGGGAGCTGTTTTTT.

The V and J genes are TRBV5-4 and TRBJ2-3; D possibly corresponds to TRBD1 (6 bases). This CDR3 has 14 amino acids. Germline V gene lookup returns CDR1 SGHNT and CDR2 YYREEE (reference sequence). Trimming cost V 3 bases and J 0 bases, with 8 bases left between them. This CDR3 reads CASSSTGSTDTQYF. In DNA, the CDR3 is TGTGCCAGCAGCTCGACAGGAAGCACAGATACGCAGTATTTT. Drawing the rest from reference TRBV5-4 and TRBJ2-3, the complete variable domain is ETGVTQSPTHLIKTRGQQVTLRCSSQSGHNTVSWYQQALGQGPQFIFQYYREEENGRGNFPPRFSGLQFPNYSSELNVNALELDDSALYLCASSSTGSTDTQYFGPGTRLTVL.

This sequence joins TRBV2 and TRBJ2-7; the D is unclear. V dropped 4 bases and J dropped 2 bases, with 12 bases sitting between them. Germline V gene lookup returns CDR1 SNHLY and CDR2 FYNNEI. This CDR3 region has 14 residues. This chain's CDR3 is CASSADGGAYEQYF. The DNA for the CDR3 is TGTGCCAGCAGTGCCGACGGCGGAGCCTACGAGCAGTACTTC.

The gene calls are TRBV2 and TRBJ1-1, with 10 positions matching TRBD1. V lost 9 bases, J lost 1 base, and 8 bases stayed unmatched. Germline V gives CDR1 SNHLY, CDR2 FYNNEI. CDR3 length equals 15 residues. The CDR3 nucleotides read TGTGCCAGGACAGGGGGCGGACGGTCGAACACTGAAGCTTTCTTT. Translated: CARTGGGRSNTEAFF.

This clone showed up just once. J is TRBJ2-7 and V is TRBV7-9, with 12 bases aligning to TRBD1. J gave up 5 bases and V 5 bases, and 7 bases lay outside the gene matches. CDR3 length: 15 residues. Germline assignment: CDR1 SEHNR and CDR2 FQNEAQ (reference sequence). CDR3 bases: TGTGCCAGCAGCCCGGGACAGGGGGCGCGTGACGAGCAGTACTTC. As protein: CASSPGQGARDEQYF.

The chain is built from TRBV10-3 and TRBJ2-1; tentative D call: TRBD2 (5 bases). The CDR3 length is 16 residues. Trimming stripped 11 bases from V and 0 bases from J, with 20 bases between. The V gene's germline CDR1 is ENHRY and CDR2 SYGVKD. The CDR3: CASSEVAGYSYNEQFF. CDR3 coding DNA: TGTGCCTCATCGGAGGTAGCCGGTTACTCCTACAATGAGCAGTTCTTC.

The chain employs TRBV5-1 and TRBJ2-1, with 10 bases aligning to TRBD1. CDR3 length: 19 amino acids. V lost 1 base and J lost 6; bases outside the gene matches: 16. The germline V gene encodes CDR1 SGHRS and CDR2 YFSETQ. For the CDR3, the DNA is TGCGCCAGCAGCTTGACCCTAGCAATCCCGGGACAGGGGATCAATGAGCAGTTCTTC. Protein: CASSLTLAIPGQGINEQFF.

This clone came up a few times. This rearrangement joins TRBV5-6 to TRBJ1-1; D gene unclear. The CDR3 runs 13 residues. V was clipped by 5 bases and J by 7 bases, with 15 bases between them. Germline values: CDR1 SGHDT, CDR2 YYEEEE. The CDR3 spells CASSKLTGVEAFF. For the CDR3, the DNA is TGTGCCAGCAGTAAATTAACCGGGGTTGAAGCTTTCTTT.

This clone was counted a single time. This sequence joins TRBV5-6 and TRBJ2-7; TRBD1 matches at 9 bases. CDR1 and CDR2 from the germline V gene are SGHDT and YYEEEE. With V trimmed by 6 bases and J by 4 bases, 11 bases remained unmatched. The CDR3 spans 15 residues. The chain's CDR3 is CASTEWTGVWYEQYF. The CDR3 DNA reads TGTGCCAGCACCGAATGGACAGGGGTCTGGTACGAGCAGTACTTC.

The V gene is TRBV6-5, the J gene TRBJ1-1, with no clear D. Trimming stripped 6 bases from V and 7 bases from J, with 21 bases between. This CDR3 has 15 residues. CDR1 MNHEY and CDR2 SVGAGI come from the germline V gene. The CDR3 DNA follows: TGTGCCAGCAGCCCCCGGGGTACGCCCGGTGATGAAGCTTTCTTT. Amino acids: CASSPRGTPGDEAFF.

V usage is TRBV2 and J usage is TRBJ2-7, with 9 bases identical to TRBD1. V lost 6 bases to trimming and J lost 5 bases; unmatched junction nucleotides: 5. CDR1 and CDR2 (germline): SNHLY, FYNNEI. The CDR3 is 13 amino acids. For the CDR3, the DNA is TGTGCCAGCAGAGGACAGGGGAAGGACGAGCAGTACTTC. Its translation: CASRGQGKDEQYF.

The chain carries TRBV14 and TRBJ1-1; tentative D call: TRBD1 (5 bases). V shed 0 bases and J shed 4 bases, with 12 bases lying between them. Germline values: CDR1 SGHDN, CDR2 FVKESK. The CDR3 runs 15 residues. CDR3 in amino acids: CASSQDLGGRTEAFF. CDR3 sequence (DNA): TGTGCCAGCAGCCAAGATCTCGGGGGTCGCACTGAAGCTTTCTTT.